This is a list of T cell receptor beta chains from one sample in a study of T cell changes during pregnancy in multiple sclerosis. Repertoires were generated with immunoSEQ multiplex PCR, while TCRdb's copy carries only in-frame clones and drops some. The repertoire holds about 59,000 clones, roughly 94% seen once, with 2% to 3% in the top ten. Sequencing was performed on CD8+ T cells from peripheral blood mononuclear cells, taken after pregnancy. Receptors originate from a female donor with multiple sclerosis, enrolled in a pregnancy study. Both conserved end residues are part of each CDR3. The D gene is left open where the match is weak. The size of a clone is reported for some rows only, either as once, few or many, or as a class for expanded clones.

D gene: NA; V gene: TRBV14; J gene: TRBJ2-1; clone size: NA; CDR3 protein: CASSQDKQRQYNEQFF; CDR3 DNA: TGTGCCAGCAGCCAAGATAAGCAGCGGCAGTACAATGAGCAGTTCTTC
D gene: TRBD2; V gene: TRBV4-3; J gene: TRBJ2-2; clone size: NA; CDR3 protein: CASSQGTSGAPTGELFF; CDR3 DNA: TGCGCCAGCAGCCAAGGTACTAGCGGGGCCCCCACCGGGGAGCTGTTTTTT
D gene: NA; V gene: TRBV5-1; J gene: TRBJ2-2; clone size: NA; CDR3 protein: CASSLTDGELFF; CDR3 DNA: TGCGCCAGCAGCTTGACAGACGGGGAGCTGTTTTTT
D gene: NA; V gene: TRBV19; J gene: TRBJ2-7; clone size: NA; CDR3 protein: CASSAGLGDYEQYF; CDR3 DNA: TGTGCCAGTAGTGCTGGTCTCGGGGACTACGAGCAGTACTTC
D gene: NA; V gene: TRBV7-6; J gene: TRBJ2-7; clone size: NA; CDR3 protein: CASSSVQGYEQYF; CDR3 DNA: TGTGCCAGCAGCTCCGTACAGGGTTACGAGCAGTACTTC
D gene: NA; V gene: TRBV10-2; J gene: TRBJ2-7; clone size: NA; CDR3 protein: CASEGGSSYEQYF; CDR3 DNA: TGCGCCAGTGAGGGGGGGAGCTCCTACGAGCAGTACTTC
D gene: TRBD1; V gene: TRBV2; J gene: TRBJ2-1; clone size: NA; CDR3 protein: CASPGQGVDEQFF; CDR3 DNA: TGTGCCAGCCCCGGGCAGGGGGTCGATGAGCAGTTCTTC
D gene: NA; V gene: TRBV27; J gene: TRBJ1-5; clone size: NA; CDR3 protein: CASSLWGSSESQHF; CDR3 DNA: TGTGCCAGCAGTTTATGGGGCAGTTCAGAGTCCCAGCATTTT
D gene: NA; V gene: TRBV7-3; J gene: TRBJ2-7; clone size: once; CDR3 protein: CASSLTGGAYEQYF; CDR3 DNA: TGTGCCAGCAGCTTAACAGGGGGTGCCTACGAGCAGTACTTC
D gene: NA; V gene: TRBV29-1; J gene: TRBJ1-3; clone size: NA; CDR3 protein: CSVESSSGNTIYF; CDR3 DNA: TGCAGCGTTGAATCTTCCTCTGGAAACACCATATATTTT
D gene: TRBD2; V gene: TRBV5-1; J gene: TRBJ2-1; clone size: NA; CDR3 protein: CASSLTSESSYNEQFF; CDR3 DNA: TGCGCCAGCAGCTTGACTAGCGAGAGCTCCTACAATGAGCAGTTCTTC
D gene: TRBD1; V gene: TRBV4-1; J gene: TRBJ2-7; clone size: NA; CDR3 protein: CASSQVGTGPYEQYF; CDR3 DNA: TGCGCCAGCAGCCAAGTTGGGACAGGGCCCTACGAGCAGTACTTC